A single T cell receptor (beta chain) is shown here with its context. This clone has just a few counts. Its antigen remains undetermined. Base qualities were left out, and no much larger clone turns up one base away. The immunoSEQ assay amplified TCRB CDR3 regions from around 2.1 micrograms of genomic DNA, or from all available DNA when less than that amount was available. The multiplex PCR relied on 60 forward primers for TCR V beta segments and 13 reverse primers for J beta segments. Synthetic control templates were spiked into each sample at limiting dilution to estimate reads per starting template. Reads of 87 bp were generated by sequencing on the Illumina HiSeq System. As for the original processing: PCR and sequencing errors were removed by merging closely related sequences with a nearest neighbor algorithm. TCR overlap was defined as the percentage of unique tumor TCR beta sequences that were also found in the peripheral blood of the same patient. In its TCRdb copy, this immuneACCESS table keeps in-frame sequences only and misses some clones. Where compared with another copy, unresolved V genes explain less than half of these, and the others have no known cause. That table gives V, J and clone size, and the DNA gave D and trimming. This sample comprises more than 95,000 clones, roughly 90% of them detected only once. The ten largest clones add up to 2.5% to 3% of the sample.

Measured from the cysteine to the phenylalanine, the CDR3 is 14 residues long. Left in the record is the CDR3 DNA by itself, 42 bases read in frame from the first base. From the germline V gene (reference sequence), CDR1 is PRHDT and CDR2 is FYEKMQ. Deletion took 0 bases off V and 0 bases off J, with a span of 6 bases between the germline ends. These data are taken from a study of glioma-infiltrating T cells after dendritic cell vaccination (dated by TCRdb to the mid-2010s). About the investigation overall: The cohort comprised roughly 15 glioblastoma patients from Phase I and II dendritic cell vaccination trials, 9 newly diagnosed and 6 with recurrent disease. To make the vaccine, monocyte-derived dendritic cells were cultured for roughly seven days with IL-4 and GM-CSF and then pulsed overnight with autologous tumor lysate. TCR sequencing metrics, including TIL content and tumor-blood repertoire overlap, were correlated with survival after dendritic cell vaccination. Between the early 2000s and the early 2010s, the patients were given dendritic cell vaccination pulsed with autologous tumor lysate. Patients received three intradermal dendritic cell vaccine injections at biweekly intervals in the arm below the axilla. Tumor-infiltrating lymphocyte content was quantified and tumor and blood repertoires were compared in dendritic cell-vaccinated glioblastoma patients by deep sequencing of TCR beta CDR3 regions.

Broad study findings and their caveats: No direct relationship between TCR clonality and survival was found, suggesting that a diverse polyclonal response may matter. The cohort was small and heterogeneous, only a few patients had full blood and tumor sets, and even fewer had initial-recurrent tumor pairs. The three-group TCR overlap response model was described as speculative and requiring prospective validation. Higher estimated pretreatment TIL content predicted longer time to progression and overall survival after dendritic cell vaccination.

In the paper's terms, the time point label means: after dendritic cell vaccination, including at tumor progression/relapse. To be selected, patients needed enough residual fresh-frozen tumor tissue and more than two years of available survival data. Molecular status otherwise varied across the glioblastoma patients, but none of them carried an isocitrate dehydrogenase mutation. PBMC were collected before vaccination, two weeks after the third vaccination, and at tumor progression if tumor progression occurred. The Qiagen DNeasy Blood extraction Kit was used to extract genomic DNA. This TCR derives from a human donor with glioblastoma. The sequencing here drew on blood, taken after dendritic cell vaccination. The rearranged chain carries TRBV13 and TRBJ2-7; no D segment can be confidently identified. The nucleotides read TGTGCCAGCAGCTTAGGGCTAGGCTCCTACGAGCAGTACTTC. Translated, it gives CASSLGLGSYEQYF. The variable domain in full, with residues beyond the CDR3 obtained from the reference TRBV13 and TRBJ2-7 genes, is AAGVIQSPRHLIKEKRETATLKCYPIPRHDTVYWYQQGPGQDPQFLISFYEKMQSDKGSIPDRFSAQQFSDYHSELNMSSLELGDSALYFCASSLGLGSYEQYFGPGTRLTVT.